Presented here are 28 T cell receptor beta chains from one specimen sequenced in a study of blood T cell repertoires in COVID-19. TCRdb's copy holds only in-frame clones and misses some; the assay was immunoSEQ multiplex PCR. The sample lists over 40,000 clones; approximately 86% were seen once. The specimen sequenced was peripheral blood. The receptor set was obtained from a woman aged 80 or over with acute or convalescent COVID-19.

The V and J genes are TRBV28 and TRBJ2-2; 9 bases line up with TRBD1. V gave up 8 bases and J gave up 1 base; unmatched junction bases: 5. This CDR3 region has 15 residues. Germline V gene sequence: CDR1 MDHEN, CDR2 SYDVKM. The CDR3 sequence: CASLQGAWNTGELFF. Here the CDR3 DNA reads TGTGCCAGCTTACAGGGGGCATGGAACACCGGGGAGCTGTTTTTT.

This clone was seen once. The CDR3 loop is CASSTSRYEQYF. Here the CDR3 DNA reads TGTGCCAGCAGTACTAGCCGCTACGAGCAGTACTTC. The rearrangement joins TRBV12-3 or TRBV12-4 to TRBJ2-7, with D perhaps matching TRBD2 (6 bases). Trimming shortened V by 5 bases and J by 3 bases, and 8 bases separated the two germline ends. The CDR3 contains 12 residues.

V usage is TRBV4-1 and J usage is TRBJ1-1; D unclear. This CDR3 has 16 amino acids. The V gene's germline CDR1 is MGHRA and CDR2 YSYEKL. Trimming left V 0 bases short and J 3 bases short, with 14 bases between. The CDR3 DNA follows: TGCGCCAGCAGCCAAGATGGGCTCCCTGTGGACACTGAAGCTTTCTTT. Translation gives CASSQDGLPVDTEAFF.

The chain carries TRBV3-1 (or the pseudogene TRBV3-2) and TRBJ1-1; D uncertain. The CDR3 has 14 residues. Trimming took 1 base from V and 3 from J, leaving 9 bases between them. Looked up from germline, CDR1 is LGHDT and CDR2 is YNNKEL (reference sequence). The CDR3 reads CASSQATVDTEAFF. The CDR3 nucleotides read TGTGCCAGCAGCCAAGCTACCGTGGACACTGAAGCTTTCTTT.

This chain uses TRBV4-1 with TRBJ1-1, with 8 bases that match TRBD1. Germline CDR1 reads MGHRA; CDR2 reads YSYEKL. V was pared by 3 bases and J by 1 base, with 7 bases of the junction left unmatched. CDR3 length equals 16 residues. The CDR3 loop reads CASSHRQGWENTEAFF. CDR3 DNA: TGCGCCAGCAGCCACAGACAGGGGTGGGAGAACACTGAAGCTTTCTTT.

This clone is a singleton in its sample. This chain connects TRBV19 to TRBJ2-1, with TRBD1 matching 11 bases. The junction had 7 bases not matched to a gene; V was cut back by 7 bases and J by 8 bases. CDR1 and CDR2 from the germline V gene are LNHDA and SQIVND (reference sequence). The CDR3 spans 14 residues. CDR3 sequence: CASNRDRGFDEQFF. In DNA form, the CDR3 reads TGTGCCAGTAACCGGGACAGGGGGTTCGATGAGCAGTTCTTC.

This sequence joins TRBV7-8 and TRBJ2-7, with 10 bases that match TRBD1. Germline trimming cut 5 bases from V and 3 bases from J; bases unmatched to any gene: 10. CDR3 size: 16 residues. Germline CDR1 and CDR2: SGHVS and FQNEAQ. The CDR3 is CASSRTPGQGNYEQYF. For the CDR3, the DNA is TGTGCCAGCAGCCGGACACCGGGACAGGGGAACTACGAGCAGTACTTC.

The chain employs TRBV19 and TRBJ1-1, with TRBD1 matching over 8 bases. This CDR3 is 15 amino acids long. The V gene's germline CDR1 is LNHDA and CDR2 SQIVND (reference sequence). V was clipped by 4 bases and J by 3 bases; unmatched bases: 7. CDR3 sequence: CASSNGQGADTEAFF. The CDR3 DNA follows: TGTGCCAGTAGTAATGGGCAGGGGGCGGACACTGAAGCTTTCTTT.

V is TRBV7-9 and J is TRBJ2-4; 7 nucleotides agree with TRBD2. The CDR3 has 14 residues. Trimming removed 0 bases from V and 5 bases from J; junction bases left unmatched: 1. Germline assignment: CDR1 SEHNR and CDR2 FQNEAQ (reference sequence). The CDR3 reads CASSLALAENIQYF. The DNA of the CDR3 is TGTGCCAGCAGCTTAGCGCTAGCGGAAAACATTCAGTACTTC.

V usage is TRBV19 and J usage is TRBJ2-3; TRBD2 agrees at 10 bases. CDR3 size: 16 residues. Trimming cost V 7 bases and J 8 bases; bases outside gene matches: 15. The V gene's germline CDR1 is LNHDA and CDR2 SQIVND (reference sequence). This chain's CDR3 is CASTSPSGGVISTQYF. For the CDR3, the DNA is TGTGCCAGTACCTCCCCTAGCGGGGGAGTCATCTCTACGCAGTATTTT.

The chain has TRBV6-6 and TRBJ1-5, with D perhaps TRBD1 (5 bases). Germline V gene data show CDR1 as MNHNY and CDR2 as SVGAGI (reference sequence). The V end was cut by 10 bases, the J end by 5 bases, with 12 bases between. CDR3 length: 12 amino acids. CDR3 coding DNA: TGTGCCACAGCAGGCAGGGATCAGCCCCAGCATTTT. It yields the protein CATAGRDQPQHF.

The rearrangement links TRBV6-5 to TRBJ1-5; D is uncertain. Trimming took off 6 bases at V and 5 bases at J, with 11 bases between the two ends. This CDR3 spans 13 amino acids. The V gene's germline CDR1 is MNHEY and CDR2 SVGAGI. CDR3 DNA: TGTGCCAGCAGCCCACAGTCGGATCAGCCCCAGCATTTT. Its translation: CASSPQSDQPQHF.

This chain links TRBV6-5 with TRBJ2-5; maybe TRBD2 (6 bases). There are 15 residues in the CDR3. Deletions cut 2 bases from V and 4 bases from J, with 14 bases between. Germline CDR1 reads MNHEY; CDR2 reads SVGAGI. The CDR3 reads CASSYGGELPETQYF. As DNA, the CDR3 is TGTGCCAGCAGTTACGGCGGGGAACTCCCAGAGACCCAGTACTTC.

The genes are TRBV12-3 or TRBV12-4 and TRBJ1-4; D gene unclear. Trimming cost V 6 bases and J 10 bases, with 12 bases left between them. This CDR3 is 12 amino acids long. The CDR3 DNA is TGTGCCAGCAGCGAGACCGGAGGAAAACTGTTTTTT. Residues: CASSETGGKLFF.

This chain links TRBV5-1 with TRBJ2-3, with 7 nucleotides matching TRBD1. CDR1 and CDR2 from the germline V gene are SGHRS and YFSETQ. V lost 4 bases to trimming and J lost 2 bases; unmatched junction nucleotides: 7. The CDR3 covers 15 residues. CDR3 nucleotide sequence: TGCGCCAGCAGCCATTCCGGGACAGACACAGATACGCAGTATTTT. Protein sequence: CASSHSGTDTDTQYF.

The chain joins TRBV19 to TRBJ1-6; D gene unclear. Germline V gene sequence: CDR1 LNHDA, CDR2 SQIVND (reference sequence). V shed 1 base and J shed 7 bases, with 14 bases lying between them. This CDR3 is 16 amino acids long. For the CDR3, the DNA is TGTGCCAGTAGTATAGGGGCGACGACCAACAATTCACCCCTCCACTTT. This encodes CASSIGATTNNSPLHF. Full variable domain (missing parts from reference TRBV19 and TRBJ1-6): DGGITQSPKYLFRKEGQNVTLSCEQNLNHDAMYWYRQDPGQGLRLIYYSQIVNDFQKGDIAEGYSVSREKKESFPLTVTSAQKNPTAFYLCASSIGATTNNSPLHFGNGTRLTVT.

The V call is TRBV28, the J call TRBJ1-2, with D possibly matching TRBD1 (6 bases). Germline lookup yields CDR1 MDHEN and CDR2 SYDVKM. Deletions cut 4 bases from V and 1 base from J, with 13 bases between. This CDR3 spans 15 amino acids. CDR3 sequence (DNA): TGTGCCAGCAGTTCCTCCAGGGGACGTAACTATGGCTACACCTTC. Protein sequence: CASSSSRGRNYGYTF.

V and J are TRBV4-1 and TRBJ2-5; D is ambiguous. The CDR3 has 13 residues. Trimming removed 1 base at V and 5 bases at J, with 8 bases between. From germline, CDR1 is MGHRA and CDR2 YSYEKL. The CDR3 spells CASSQVVSETQYF. The DNA for the CDR3 is TGCGCCAGCAGCCAAGTGGTGAGTGAGACCCAGTACTTC.

The CDR3 protein is CASSSETGAYGYTF. Written as DNA, the CDR3 is TGCGCCAGCAGCTCAGAGACAGGGGCTTATGGCTACACCTTC. The V gene is TRBV5-1, the J gene TRBJ1-2; 8 bases are shared with TRBD1. The J segment lost 5 bases and the V segment lost 3 bases, leaving 6 bases of the junction unmatched. The CDR3 has 14 amino acids. Per germline, CDR1 SGHRS and CDR2 YFSETQ. Drawing the rest from reference TRBV5-1 and TRBJ1-2, the complete variable domain is KAGVTQTPRYLIKTRGQQVTLSCSPISGHRSVSWYQQTPGQGLQFLFEYFSETQRNKGNFPGRFSGRQFSNSRSEMNVSTLELGDSALYLCASSSETGAYGYTFGSGTRLTVV.

The chain is built from TRBV7-2 and TRBJ2-1; TRBD1 aligns across 10 bases. This CDR3 is built from 15 residues. Germline lookup yields CDR1 SGHTA and CDR2 FQGNSA. J was trimmed by 7 bases and V by 3 bases; bases with no gene match: 6. CDR3 nucleotide sequence: TGTGCCAGCAGCTTTAGGGGACAGGGGAGAAATGAGCAGTTCTTC. Protein: CASSFRGQGRNEQFF.

V usage is TRBV3-1 (or the pseudogene TRBV3-2) and J usage is TRBJ2-3, with a weak D call TRBD2 (6 bases). Germline V gene lookup returns CDR1 LGHDT and CDR2 YNNKEL (reference sequence). Trimming removed 1 base from V and 6 bases from J, with 14 bases in between. The CDR3 is made up of 15 amino acids. CDR3 sequence (DNA): TGTGCCAGCAGCCAAGGGGACGGGGGACGGGATACGCAGTATTTT. Amino acids: CASSQGDGGRDTQYF.

This chain connects TRBV6-1 to TRBJ1-5; D is possibly TRBD1 (5 bases). Germline CDR1 reads MNHNS; CDR2 reads SASEGT. V lost 0 bases and J 6 bases, leaving 6 bases between the germline ends. The CDR3 runs 13 residues. CDR3 loop: CASSEARGQPQHF. The CDR3 region has the DNA TGTGCCAGCAGTGAAGCTAGGGGTCAGCCCCAGCATTTT.

This chain uses TRBV3-1 (or the pseudogene TRBV3-2) with TRBJ1-4; 9 positions match TRBD1. Germline V gives CDR1 LGHDT, CDR2 YNNKEL (reference sequence). This CDR3 has 15 residues. Trimming cost V 2 bases and J 3 bases; bases outside gene matches: 1. For the CDR3, the DNA is TGTGCCAGCAGCCAAACAGGGGGCGCTAATGAAAAACTGTTTTTT. Its protein product is CASSQTGGANEKLFF.

Only a few counts were recorded for this clone. The J gene is TRBJ2-1, the V gene TRBV5-1, with D possibly TRBD1 on 6 matching bases. This CDR3 contains 16 residues. The V end lost 0 bases, the J end lost 11 bases, and 21 bases lay between the germline ends. Germline loops: CDR1 SGHRS, CDR2 YFSETQ. CDR3 sequence (DNA): TGCGCCAGCAGCTTGGAAGGAACAGGGCCCAACCTAAAGCAGTTCTTC. Translation gives CASSLEGTGPNLKQFF.

This chain joins TRBV4-2 and TRBJ2-1, with TRBD2 identical over 8 bases. With V trimmed by 0 bases and J by 3 bases, 10 bases remained unmatched. CDR1 and CDR2 (germline): LGHNA, YNFKEQ. This CDR3 is built from 18 residues. CDR3 region: CASSQDGLAGGLYNEQFF. CDR3 coding DNA: TGTGCCAGCAGCCAAGATGGATTGGCGGGGGGCCTCTACAATGAGCAGTTCTTC.

The V call is TRBV4-1, the J call TRBJ1-2; tentatively, D is TRBD1 (6 bases). Looked up from germline, CDR1 is MGHRA and CDR2 is YSYEKL. Trimming shortened V by 4 bases and J by 0 bases, and 15 bases separated the two germline ends. This CDR3 has 16 amino acids. The CDR3 DNA follows: TGCGCCAGCAGCCTCCCGGCGGGGGCAACTAACTATGGCTACACCTTC. It specifies CASSLPAGATNYGYTF.

The rearrangement links TRBV5-1 to TRBJ2-5; TRBD2 matches at 14 bases. Germline V gene sequence: CDR1 SGHRS, CDR2 YFSETQ. The junction had 5 bases not matched to a gene; V was cut back by 0 bases and J by 1 base. The CDR3 has 18 residues. The DNA of the CDR3 is TGCGCCAGCAGCTTGGCCGGACTAGCGGGGGGTGGCCAAGAGACCCAGTACTTC. Amino acids: CASSLAGLAGGGQETQYF.

This chain joins TRBV12-3 or TRBV12-4 and TRBJ2-7; 7 bases line up with TRBD2. CDR3 length: 13 residues. V gave up 6 bases and J gave up 2 bases; unmatched junction bases: 4. CDR3 residues: CASSPAGPYEQYF. DNA for the CDR3: TGTGCCAGCAGCCCAGCGGGACCCTACGAGCAGTACTTC.